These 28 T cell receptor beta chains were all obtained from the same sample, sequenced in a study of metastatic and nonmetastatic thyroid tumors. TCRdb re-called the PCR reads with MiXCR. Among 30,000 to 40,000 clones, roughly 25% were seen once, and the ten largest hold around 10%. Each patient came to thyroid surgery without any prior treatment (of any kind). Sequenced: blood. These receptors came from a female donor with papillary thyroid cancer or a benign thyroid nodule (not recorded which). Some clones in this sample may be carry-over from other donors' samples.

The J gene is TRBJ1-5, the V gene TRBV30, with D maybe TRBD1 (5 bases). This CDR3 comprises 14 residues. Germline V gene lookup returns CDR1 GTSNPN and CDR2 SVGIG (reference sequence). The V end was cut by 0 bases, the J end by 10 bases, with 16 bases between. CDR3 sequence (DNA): TGTGCCTGGAGTGTAACCCTCCGGGGCTCCCCCCAGCATTTT. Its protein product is CAWSVTLRGSPQHF.

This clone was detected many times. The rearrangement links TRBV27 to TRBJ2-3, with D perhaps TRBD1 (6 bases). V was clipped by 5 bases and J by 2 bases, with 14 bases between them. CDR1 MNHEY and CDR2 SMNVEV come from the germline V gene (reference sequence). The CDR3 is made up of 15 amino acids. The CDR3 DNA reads TGTGCCAGCAGTACACCGGGACATCTCACAGATACGCAGTATTTT. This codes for CASSTPGHLTDTQYF.

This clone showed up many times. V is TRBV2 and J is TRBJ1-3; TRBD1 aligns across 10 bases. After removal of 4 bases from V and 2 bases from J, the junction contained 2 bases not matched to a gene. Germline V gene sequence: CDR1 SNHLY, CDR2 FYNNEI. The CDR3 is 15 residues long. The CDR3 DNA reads TGTGCCAGCAGTGGGACAGGGGGACCTGGAAACACCATATATTTT. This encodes CASSGTGGPGNTIYF.

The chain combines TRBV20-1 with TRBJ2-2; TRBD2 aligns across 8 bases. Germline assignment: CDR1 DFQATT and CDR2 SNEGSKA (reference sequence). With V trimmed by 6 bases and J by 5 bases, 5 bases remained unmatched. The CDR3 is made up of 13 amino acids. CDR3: CSAPSGSTGELFF. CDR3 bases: TGCAGTGCCCCAAGCGGGAGTACCGGGGAGCTGTTTTTT.

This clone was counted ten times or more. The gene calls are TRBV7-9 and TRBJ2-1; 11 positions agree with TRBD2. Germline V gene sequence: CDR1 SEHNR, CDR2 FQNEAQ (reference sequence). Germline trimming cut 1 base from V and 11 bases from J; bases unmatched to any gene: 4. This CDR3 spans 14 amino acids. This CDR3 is CASSLGLAGGQQFF. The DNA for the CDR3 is TGTGCCAGCAGCTTAGGGTTAGCGGGAGGGCAGCAGTTCTTC. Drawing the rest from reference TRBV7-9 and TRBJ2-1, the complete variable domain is DTGVSQNPRHKITKRGQNVTFRCDPISEHNRLYWYRQTLGQGPEFLTYFQNEAQLEKSRLLSDRFSAERPKGSFSTLEIQRTEQGDSAMYLCASSLGLAGGQQFFGPGTRLTVL.

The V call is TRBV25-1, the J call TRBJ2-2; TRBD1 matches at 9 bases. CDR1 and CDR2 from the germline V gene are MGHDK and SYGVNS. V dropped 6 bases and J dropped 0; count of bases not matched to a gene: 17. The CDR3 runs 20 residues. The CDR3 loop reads CASSTIRDRVRRANTGELFF. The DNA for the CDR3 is TGTGCCAGCAGCACTATCCGGGACAGGGTTCGGCGAGCGAACACCGGGGAGCTGTTTTTT.

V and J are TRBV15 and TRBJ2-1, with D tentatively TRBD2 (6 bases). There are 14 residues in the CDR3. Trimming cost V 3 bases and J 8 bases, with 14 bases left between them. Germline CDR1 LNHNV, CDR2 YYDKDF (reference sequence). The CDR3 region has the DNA TGTGCCACCAGCAGTCCGGGGGTCCTCGATGAGCAGTTCTTC. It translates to CATSSPGVLDEQFF. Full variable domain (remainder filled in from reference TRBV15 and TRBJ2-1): DAMVIQNPRYQVTQFGKPVTLSCSQTLNHNVMYWYQQKSSQAPKLLFHYYDKDFNNEADTPDNFQSRRPNTSFCFLDIRSPGLGDTAMYLCATSSPGVLDEQFFGPGTRLTVL.

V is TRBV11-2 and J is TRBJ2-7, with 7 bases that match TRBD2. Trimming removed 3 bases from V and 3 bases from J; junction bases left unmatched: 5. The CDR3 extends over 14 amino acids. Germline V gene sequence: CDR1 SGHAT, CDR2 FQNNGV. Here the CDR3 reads CASSLETGGYEQYF. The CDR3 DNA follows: TGTGCCAGCAGCTTGGAGACGGGGGGCTACGAGCAGTACTTC.

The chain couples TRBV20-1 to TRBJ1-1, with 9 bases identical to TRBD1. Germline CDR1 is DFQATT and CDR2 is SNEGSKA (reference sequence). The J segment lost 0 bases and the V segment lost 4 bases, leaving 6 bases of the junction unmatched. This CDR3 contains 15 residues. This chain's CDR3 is CSATDRGLVNTEAFF. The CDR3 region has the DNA TGCAGTGCTACGGACAGGGGCCTCGTGAACACTGAAGCTTTCTTT.

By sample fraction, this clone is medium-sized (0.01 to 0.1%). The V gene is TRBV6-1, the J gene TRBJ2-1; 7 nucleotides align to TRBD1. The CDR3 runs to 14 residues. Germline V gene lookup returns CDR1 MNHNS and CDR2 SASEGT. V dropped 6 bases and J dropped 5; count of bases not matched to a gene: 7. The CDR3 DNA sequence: TGTGCCAGCAGAAATCCGGGACAGAACAATGAGCAGTTCTTC. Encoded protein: CASRNPGQNNEQFF.

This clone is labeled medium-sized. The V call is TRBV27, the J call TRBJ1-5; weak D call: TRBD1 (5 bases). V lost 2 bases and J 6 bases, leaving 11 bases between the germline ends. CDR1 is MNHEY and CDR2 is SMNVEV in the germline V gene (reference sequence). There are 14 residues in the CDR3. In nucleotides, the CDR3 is TGTGCCAGCAGTTTACAGGGTTCGAGTCAGCCCCAGCATTTT. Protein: CASSLQGSSQPQHF.

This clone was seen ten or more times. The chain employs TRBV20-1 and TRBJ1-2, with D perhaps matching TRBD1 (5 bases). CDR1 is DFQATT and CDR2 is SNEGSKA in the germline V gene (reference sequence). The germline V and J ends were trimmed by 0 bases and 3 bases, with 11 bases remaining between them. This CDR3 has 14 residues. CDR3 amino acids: CSARDPGGYYGYTF. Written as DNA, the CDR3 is TGCAGTGCTAGAGATCCTGGGGGGTACTATGGCTACACCTTC.

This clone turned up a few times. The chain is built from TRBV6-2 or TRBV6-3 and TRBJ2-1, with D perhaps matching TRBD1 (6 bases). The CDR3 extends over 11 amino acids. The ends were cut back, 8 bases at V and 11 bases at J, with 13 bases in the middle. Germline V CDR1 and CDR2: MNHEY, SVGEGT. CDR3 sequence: CASGGQRQQFF. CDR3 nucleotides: TGTGCCAGCGGCGGACAGCGCCAGCAGTTCTTC.

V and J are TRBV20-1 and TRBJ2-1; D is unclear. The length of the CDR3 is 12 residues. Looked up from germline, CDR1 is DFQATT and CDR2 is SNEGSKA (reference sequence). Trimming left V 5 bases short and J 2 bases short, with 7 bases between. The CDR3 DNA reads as TGCAGTGCTTCCTCCCCCTACAATGAGCAGTTCTTC. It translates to CSASSPYNEQFF.

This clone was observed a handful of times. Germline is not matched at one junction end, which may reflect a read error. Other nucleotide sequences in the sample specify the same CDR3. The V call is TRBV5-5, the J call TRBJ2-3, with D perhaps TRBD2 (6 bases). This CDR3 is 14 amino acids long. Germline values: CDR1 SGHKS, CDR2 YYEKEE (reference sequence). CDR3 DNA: TGTGCCAGCAGCTTGGGGACTATCACAGACACGCAGTATTTT. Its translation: CASSLGTITDTQYF.

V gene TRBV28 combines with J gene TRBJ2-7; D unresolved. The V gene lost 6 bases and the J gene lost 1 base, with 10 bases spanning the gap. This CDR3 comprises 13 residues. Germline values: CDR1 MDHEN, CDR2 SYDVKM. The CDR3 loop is CASRCPPSYEQYF. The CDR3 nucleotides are TGTGCCAGCAGGTGTCCCCCTTCCTACGAGCAGTACTTC.

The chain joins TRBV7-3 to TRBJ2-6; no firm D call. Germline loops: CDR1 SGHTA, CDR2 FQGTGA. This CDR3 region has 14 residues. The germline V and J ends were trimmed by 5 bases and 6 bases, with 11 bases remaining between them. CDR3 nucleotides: TGTGCCAGCAGCACCAGCCTCACGGCCAACGTCCTGACTTTC. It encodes CASSTSLTANVLTF.

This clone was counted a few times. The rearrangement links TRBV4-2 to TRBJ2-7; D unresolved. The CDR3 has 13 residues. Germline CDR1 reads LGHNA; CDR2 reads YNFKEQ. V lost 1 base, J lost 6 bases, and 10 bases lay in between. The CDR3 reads CASSQGGGSEQYF. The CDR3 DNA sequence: TGTGCCAGCAGCCAAGGGGGTGGCTCCGAGCAGTACTTC.

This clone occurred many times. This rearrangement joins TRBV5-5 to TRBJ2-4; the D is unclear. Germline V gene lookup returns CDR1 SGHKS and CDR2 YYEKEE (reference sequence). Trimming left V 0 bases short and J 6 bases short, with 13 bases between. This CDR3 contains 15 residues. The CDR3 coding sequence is TGTGCCAGCAGCTTGGCCTCTTTCGGTGGAAACATTCAGTACTTC. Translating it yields CASSLASFGGNIQYF. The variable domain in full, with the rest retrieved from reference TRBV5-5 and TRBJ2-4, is DAGVTQSPTHLIKTRGQQVTLRCSPISGHKSVSWYQQVLGQGPQFIFQYYEKEERGRGNFPDRFSARQFPNYSSELNVNALLLGDSALYLCASSLASFGGNIQYFGAGTRLSVL.

The CDR3 DNA sequence: TGTGCCTGGACCCTTCCAGGAAACTATGGCTACACCTTC. Residues: CAWTLPGNYGYTF. The chain is built from TRBV30 and TRBJ1-2; D unclear. Germline CDR1 reads GTSNPN; CDR2 reads SVGIG (reference sequence). The CDR3 sequence is 13 residues long. V was clipped by 4 bases and J by 2 bases, with 11 bases between them.

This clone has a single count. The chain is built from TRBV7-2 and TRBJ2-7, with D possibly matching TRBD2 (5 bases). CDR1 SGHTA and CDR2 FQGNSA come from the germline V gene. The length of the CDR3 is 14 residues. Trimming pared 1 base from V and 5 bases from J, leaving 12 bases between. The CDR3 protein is CASSLVGVGDEQYF. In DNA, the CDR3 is TGTGCCAGCAGCTTAGTCGGGGTTGGGGACGAGCAGTACTTC.

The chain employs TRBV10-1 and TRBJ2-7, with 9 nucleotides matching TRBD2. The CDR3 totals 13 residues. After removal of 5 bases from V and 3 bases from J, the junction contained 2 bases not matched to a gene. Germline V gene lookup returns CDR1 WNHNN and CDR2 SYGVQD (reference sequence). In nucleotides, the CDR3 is TGCGCCAGCAGTAGTAGCGGGAGCTACGAGCAGTACTTC. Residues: CASSSSGSYEQYF.

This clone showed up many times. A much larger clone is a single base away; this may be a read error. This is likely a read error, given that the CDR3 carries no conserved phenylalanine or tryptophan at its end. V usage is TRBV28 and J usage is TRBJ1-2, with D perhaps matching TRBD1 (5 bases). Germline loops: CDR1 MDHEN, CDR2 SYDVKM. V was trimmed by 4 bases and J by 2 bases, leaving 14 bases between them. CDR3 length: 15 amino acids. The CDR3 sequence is CASSSRPRDNYGYTL. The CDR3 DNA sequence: TGTGCCAGCAGTTCCCGTCCCAGGGACAACTATGGCTACACCCTC.

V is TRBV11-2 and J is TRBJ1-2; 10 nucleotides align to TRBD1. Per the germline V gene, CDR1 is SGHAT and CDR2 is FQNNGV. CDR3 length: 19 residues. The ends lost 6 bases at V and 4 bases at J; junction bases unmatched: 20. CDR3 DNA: TGTGCCAGCAGACTCACCCCCCTGGGGACGGGACAGGGGACCTATGGCTACACCTTC. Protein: CASRLTPLGTGQGTYGYTF.

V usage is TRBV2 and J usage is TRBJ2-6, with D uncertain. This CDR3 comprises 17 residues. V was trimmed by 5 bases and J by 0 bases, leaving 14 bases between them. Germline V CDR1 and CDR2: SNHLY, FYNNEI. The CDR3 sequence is CASSSHPWISGANVLTF. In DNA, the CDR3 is TGTGCCAGCAGTAGTCACCCCTGGATCTCTGGGGCCAACGTCCTGACTTTC.

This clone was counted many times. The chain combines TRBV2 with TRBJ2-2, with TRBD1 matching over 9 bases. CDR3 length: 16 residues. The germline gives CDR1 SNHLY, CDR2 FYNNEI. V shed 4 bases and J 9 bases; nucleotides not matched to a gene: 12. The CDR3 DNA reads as TGTGCCAGCAGTGGGGGCTCTCCGGGACAGGGATGGGAGCTGTTTTTT. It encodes CASSGGSPGQGWELFF.

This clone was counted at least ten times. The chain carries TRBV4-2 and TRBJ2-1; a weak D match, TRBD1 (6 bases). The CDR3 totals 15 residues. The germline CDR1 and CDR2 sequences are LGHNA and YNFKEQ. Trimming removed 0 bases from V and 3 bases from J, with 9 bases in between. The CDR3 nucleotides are TGTGCCAGCAGCCAAGATGGGGGCGACTACAATGAGCAGTTCTTC. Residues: CASSQDGGDYNEQFF.

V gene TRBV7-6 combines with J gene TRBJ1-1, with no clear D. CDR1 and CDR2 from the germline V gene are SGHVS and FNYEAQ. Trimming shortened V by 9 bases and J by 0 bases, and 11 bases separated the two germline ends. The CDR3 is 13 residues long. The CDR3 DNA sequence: TGTGCCAGTAGTGCCGGATTGAACACTGAAGCTTTCTTT. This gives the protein CASSAGLNTEAFF. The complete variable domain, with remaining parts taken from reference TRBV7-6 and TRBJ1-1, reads GAGVSQSPRYKVTKRGQDVALRCDPISGHVSLYWYRQALGQGPEFLTYFNYEAQQDKSGLPNDRFSAERPEGSISTLTIQRTEQRDSAMYRCASSAGLNTEAFFGQGTRLTVV.